What follows describes a single T cell receptor beta chain. The antigen it binds to is not known. The record has no base qualities; no much larger clone is one base away. The library was made by the immunoSEQ multiplex PCR assay. The multiplex PCR relied on a mix of 60 forward primers for TCR Vbeta segments and 13 reverse primers for TCR Jbeta segments. A multiplex PCR assay on genomic DNA amplified the CDR3 region of rearranged TCR beta genes. On the Illumina HiSeq System, the amplified TCR beta libraries were sequenced as 87-base-pair reads. The authors processed their data as follows. A later analysis counted around 72 million unique TCR beta chains across the approximately 700 repertoires, and roughly 9.9 million of these chains were shared by at least two donors. Raw reads were error-corrected and collapsed into unique sequences by a nearest-neighbor algorithm in which closely related sequences were merged to remove PCR and sequencing errors. Alignment of CDR3 sequences to IMGT reference sequences was used to assign V, D and J gene segments. For a sequence to be retained, a match of at least six nucleotides to both a V gene segment and a J gene segment was required. Rearrangements were classified as productive when the CDR3 lacked stop codons and remained in frame with V and J, and all other rearrangements were classified as non-productive. CDR3 was defined by IMGT convention, running from the second conserved V-encoded cysteine to the conserved J-encoded phenylalanine. The earlier analysis of about 620 of the donors excluded sequences that lacked an unambiguous match to a single V gene segment. An earlier analysis of over 450 of the donors classified V segments as functional when productive rearrangements were above 56.7% and as segregating when the standard deviation between donors was above 5%. A statistical classification framework was built for diagnosing cytomegalovirus status from the catalog of TCR beta chain sequences. V and J gene assignment, in a later analysis, came from comparing TCR nucleotide sequences with IMGT/GENE-DB human TR gene sequences. A later analysis assigned CDR3 sequences and most-parsimonious VDJ recombination scenarios with the TCRdist pipeline. In a later analysis, every TCR beta chain was defined by the combination of its CDR3 amino acid sequence and its V-gene family, and reads without a unique V-gene family were dropped. A later analysis removed several hundred highly shared, low-generation-probability nucleotide sequences to deal with suspected cross-contamination and a sequencing artifact. For each public chain, a later analysis derived a clonal expansion index from normalized ranks of inferred template counts within each repertoire. A later analysis computed generation probabilities with a VDJ recombination model fitted to out-of-frame rearrangements, and checked the results against IGoR. A later analysis scored TCR-TCR, TCR-HLA and TCR-CMV co-occurrence with hypergeometric tests, applying a repertoire-size bias correction to TCR pairs. In a later analysis, false discovery rates were estimated by permuting HLA or CMV assignments 20 times. A later analysis grouped co-occurring TCRs with DBSCAN, adding TCRdist sequence similarity when clustering within HLA-allele-positive subsets. Co-occurrence clustering excluded repertoires with fewer than 30,000 or more than 120,000 public chains, plus five with anomalous nucleotide sharing. TCRdb limited this immuneACCESS table to in-frame rearrangements with V and J called. A share of clones is missing; checked studies link under half to unresolved V genes, and the rest is unexplained. The V and J calls and clone size come from that table; D and trimming were worked out from the DNA. In this sample the table shows around 110,000 clones, roughly 80% of which occur a single time. 2.1% of the sample lies in the top ten.

The CDR3 spans 17 residues, from the cysteine through the phenylalanine. Of the read, only the CDR3 DNA is kept; its 51 bases are in frame from base 1. In the germline V gene, CDR1 corresponds to SGHTA and CDR2 to FQGNSA. V ends up 4 bases short and J 5 bases short, with an unmatched junction base count of 11. The data were obtained in a study of cytomegalovirus exposure and HLA in healthy donors (dated by TCRdb to the late 2010s). Broadly, across the study: In an earlier analysis of around 540 of the donors, about 260 Gb of sequence data and just under 120 million unique TCR beta sequences from about 179 million T cells were reported. Around 330 gigabases of sequencing data and tens of millions of unique TCR sequences made up an early release that covered approximately 700 HLA-typed donors. Of the 300 to 400 genotyped donors, about 80% fell in the genetic ancestry cluster associated with self-reported Caucasian donors. The study aimed to test whether cataloging public T cell receptors could reveal signatures of past pathogen exposure. The study profiled the T cell repertoires of under 850 subjects by immunosequencing and related them to cytomegalovirus serostatus. A separate validation cohort of about 110 different subjects was used in addition to the roughly 700-subject first cohort. High-throughput TCR immunosequencing, statistical association of individual TCRs with disease status, and machine learning were combined to predict cytomegalovirus infection status. In a later analysis, previously published TCR beta repertoires from 666 donors were re-analyzed and high-resolution HLA genotyping was added so that TCR occurrence patterns could be studied. The later analysis used no new phenotypic data to find candidate immune exposures, relying instead on TCR beta sequences and their occurrence across donors. To decide whether each TCR beta V gene segment behaved as functional or pseudogenic, an earlier analysis of several hundred of the donors relied on high-throughput TCR beta sequencing. Donor age, sex, ethnicity and CMV serostatus were compiled alongside the repertoire data. Genome-wide SNP genotypes for about 65% of the roughly 670 donors were used in a later genetic analysis, which treated that subset as a discovery cohort. All discovery cohort repertoires had been generated using a single sequencing platform. Class I and class II HLA loci were covered by the typing at four-digit resolution. The number of typed donors differed by locus: about 620-630 for A, B, C, DRB1 and DQB1; some 500 for DQA1; 606 for DPA1; and around 450 for DPB1. A few DR-DQ haplotypes were treated as single units for association and clustering because of strong linkage in the cohort. Among some 400 genotyped donors of the cohort, an average of around 220,000 unique TCR beta nucleotide sequences was sequenced per donor, of which 15% to 20% were non-productive.

The cohort consisted of 600 or so healthy bone marrow donors. At the time of sampling, every cohort member was nominally healthy, though immune exposures that went unrecorded were likely present. The donor was CMV seronegative and belonged to the group of 350 to 400 seronegative cohort members. A peripheral blood sample was collected from each donor, and TCR beta sequencing was performed on peripheral blood mononuclear cells. The Qiagen DNeasy Blood Extraction Kit was used to extract genomic DNA from the blood cell samples. Results the study describes overall, beyond this receptor: According to a later analysis, most CMV-associated TCR beta chains appeared to be HLA-restricted, and the HLA associations seemed to be driven largely by CMV exposure. Presence/absence analyses assumed roughly uniform sequencing depth across donors, an assumption that may not hold. In a later genetic analysis, fewer N-insertions in productive TCRs were reported among donors in an Asian-associated ancestry cluster than the roughly 700-donor mean. In this cohort, only TCR beta chains were sequenced, and detectable features were limited by the absence of alpha or paired-chain data. A few of the identified cytomegalovirus-associated TCR beta chains were confirmed in vitro to be specific for cytomegalovirus antigens. Immune exposure information for the cohort was limited to CMV serostatus. Because HLA typing was unavailable for some donors at each locus, only the typed subset was used in association tests. Most TCR sequences were seen in very few donors, while some public TCRs were found in many individuals. Strong co-occurrence of HLA alleles, especially DR and DQ, made assigning TCR associations to individual alleles difficult. In a later genetic analysis, a missense DCLRE1C variant was associated with V-gene and J-gene trimming of TCR beta chains, and the association was replicated in an independent cohort. A cluster of highly shared sequence variants was judged likely to represent a technical artifact of the sequencing pipeline. At a false discovery rate of 0.05, a later analysis linked fewer than 20,000 TCR beta sequences to specific HLA alleles. A further reported finding was that TCR beta sequences accurately predicted the HLA-A and HLA-B alleles for most subjects in the first cohort. It was suggested by the authors that the approach could potentially be generalized to other disease states and immunological phenotypes. The classifier was reported to diagnose cytomegalovirus status with high specificity and sensitivity in both the original cohort and the validation cohort. Linkage disequilibrium might explain the correlated functional status among segregating V segments, but an unknown experimental factor could not be ruled out. In the study, around 160 TCR beta chains were listed as associated with cytomegalovirus. According to a later analysis, parvovirus B19, influenza, CMV and Epstein-Barr virus appeared linked to several top co-occurrence clusters. In a later analysis, HLA-associated TCR beta chains showed more clonal expansion and lower generation probabilities than non-associated chains that were equally common. The earlier analysis of nearly 600 of the donors excluded roughly 17 rarely observed V segments, including chromosome 9 orphons, because counts were too low. In a later analysis, TCR association rates were found to vary across HLA loci, with the most associated TCRs seen for DRB1 alleles and the fewest for HLA-C alleles. In an earlier analysis of approximately 600 of the donors, most TCR beta V segments were observed in productive rearrangements about 90% or about 30% of the time, broadly matching IMGT annotations. Some IMGT-functional V segments, including TRBV6-2 and TRBV6-3, could not be distinguished by the 87-base-pair reads and were therefore excluded.

The chain links TRBV7-2 with TRBJ2-5; TRBD1 matches 12 bases in the middle. Sequencing was carried out using PBMCs. The clonotype was recovered from a man between 25 and 39 years old in good health and CMV-seronegative. The nucleotides are TGTGCCAGCAGCTCAACCGGGACAGGGGGCTGGGGGGAGACCCAGTACTTC. Its coded protein is CASSSTGTGGWGETQYF.